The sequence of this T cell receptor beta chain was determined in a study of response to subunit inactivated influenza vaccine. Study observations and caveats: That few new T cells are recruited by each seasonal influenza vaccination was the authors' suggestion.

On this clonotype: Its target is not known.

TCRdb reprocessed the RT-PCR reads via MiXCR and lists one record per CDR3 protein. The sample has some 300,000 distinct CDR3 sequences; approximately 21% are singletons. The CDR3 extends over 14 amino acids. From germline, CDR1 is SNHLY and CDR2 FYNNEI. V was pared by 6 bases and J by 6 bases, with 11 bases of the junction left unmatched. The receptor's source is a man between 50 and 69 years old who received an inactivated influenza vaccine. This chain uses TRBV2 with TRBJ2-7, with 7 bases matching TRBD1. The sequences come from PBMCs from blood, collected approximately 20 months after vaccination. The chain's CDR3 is CASRDRHPWGEQYF. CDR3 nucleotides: TGTGCCAGCAGGGACAGGCACCCCTGGGGCGAGCAGTACTTC.